Listed here are 2 T cell receptor beta chains from one sample, sequenced in a study of T cells in Graves' hyperthyroidism and ophthalmopathy. Researchers took RNA transcripts and amplified the TCR beta CDR3 regions from them. Primed by the HTBI set, a first-round RT-PCR was run on the TCR CDR3. TCRdb analysed the multiplex PCR reads with MiXCR anew, one entry per CDR3 protein. The sample yields about 350,000 distinct CDR3 sequences, about 14% seen once. The specimen was blood. The receptors derive from a woman aged 25 to 45 with Graves' hyperthyroidism.

This chain joins TRBV4-3 and TRBJ2-3; D is ambiguous. The germline V gene encodes CDR1 LGHNA and CDR2 YSLEER. V was clipped by 1 base and J by 0 bases, with 8 bases between them. CDR3 length: 15 residues. The chain's CDR3 is CASSQGTYSTDTQYF. CDR3 coding DNA: TGCGCCAGCAGCCAAGGAACATATAGCACAGATACGCAGTATTTT.

J is TRBJ2-1 and V is TRBV9, with 9 bases matching TRBD2. CDR1 and CDR2 from the germline V gene are SGDLS and YYNGEE. Trimming removed 3 bases from V and 6 bases from J; junction bases left unmatched: 7. This CDR3 is built from 15 residues. CDR3 sequence: CASSDGTSLGNEQFF. Written as DNA, the CDR3 is TGTGCCAGCAGCGACGGGACTAGCTTGGGCAATGAGCAGTTCTTC.